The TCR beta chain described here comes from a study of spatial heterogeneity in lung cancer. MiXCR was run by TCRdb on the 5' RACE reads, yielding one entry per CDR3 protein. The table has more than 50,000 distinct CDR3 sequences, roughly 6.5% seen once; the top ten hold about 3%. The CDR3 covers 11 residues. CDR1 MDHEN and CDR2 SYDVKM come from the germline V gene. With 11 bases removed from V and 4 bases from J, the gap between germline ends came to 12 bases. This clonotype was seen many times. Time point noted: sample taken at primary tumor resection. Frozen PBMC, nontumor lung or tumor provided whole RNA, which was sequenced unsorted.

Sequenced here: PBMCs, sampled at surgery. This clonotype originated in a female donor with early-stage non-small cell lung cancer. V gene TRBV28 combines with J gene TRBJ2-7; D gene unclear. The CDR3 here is CASQSEYEQYF. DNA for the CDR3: TGTGCCTCGCAGTCCGAATACGAGCAGTACTTC.